Below are 20 T cell receptor beta chains sequenced from a single sample in a study of T cell responses to AZD1222 COVID-19 vaccine. Method: immunoSEQ multiplex PCR; TCRdb's copy keeps in-frame clones and lacks some. In the table there are some 91,000 clones, over 85% of which are singletons. The sample was peripheral blood, taken on day 0 of AZD1222 vaccination. The receptors derive from an adult in good health.

V gene TRBV5-1 combines with J gene TRBJ2-7; no reliable D call. The CDR3 is made up of 14 amino acids. The ends were cut back, 0 bases at V and 0 bases at J, with 7 bases in the middle. The germline gives CDR1 SGHRS, CDR2 YFSETQ. This CDR3 is CASSLGPSSYEQYF. The CDR3 DNA follows: TGCGCCAGCAGCTTGGGTCCGAGCTCCTACGAGCAGTACTTC.

V gene TRBV9 combines with J gene TRBJ2-3; 10 nucleotides line up with TRBD2. J was trimmed by 1 base and V by 4 bases; bases with no gene match: 6. This CDR3 has 16 amino acids. The germline V gene encodes CDR1 SGDLS and CDR2 YYNGEE. The CDR3 DNA is TGTGCCAGCAGCTGGAGCGGGAGGGCGGGCACAGATACGCAGTATTTT. Residues: CASSWSGRAGTDTQYF. The full variable domain, rest sourced from reference TRBV9 and TRBJ2-3, is DSGVTQTPKHLITATGQRVTLRCSPRSGDLSVYWYQQSLDQGLQFLIQYYNGEERAKGNILERFSAQQFPDLHSELNLSSLELGDSALYFCASSWSGRAGTDTQYFGPGTRLTVL.

The chain couples TRBV12-5 to TRBJ1-2, with 12 bases matching TRBD1. This CDR3 is 17 amino acids long. Trimming cost V 0 bases and J 5 bases; bases outside gene matches: 7. Germline-derived CDR1 and CDR2 are LGHNT and FRNRAP. This chain's CDR3 is CASGLVGTGGAGYGYTF. The CDR3 nucleotides are TGTGCTAGTGGTTTGGTCGGGACAGGGGGCGCTGGGTATGGCTACACCTTC.

The chain is built from TRBV6-5 and TRBJ2-2; D may be TRBD2 (5 bases). V was cut by 10 bases and J by 0 bases, with 15 bases left in between. The CDR3 has 15 residues. Germline values: CDR1 MNHEY, CDR2 SVGAGI. The CDR3 here is CATEPGFANTGELFF. Here the CDR3 DNA reads TGTGCCACCGAGCCGGGATTTGCGAACACCGGGGAGCTGTTTTTT.

V is TRBV7-8 and J is TRBJ1-2, with D possibly matching TRBD1 (5 bases). Trimming took 3 bases from V and 2 from J, leaving 22 bases between them. The germline V gene has CDR1 SGHVS and CDR2 FQNEAQ. The CDR3 is made up of 18 amino acids. This chain's CDR3 is CASSFLGREYVWNYGYTF. DNA for the CDR3: TGTGCCAGCAGCTTTCTGGGCAGGGAGTATGTGTGGAACTATGGCTACACCTTC.

This clone has just a few counts. The CDR3 loop is CASSLMLAGGQGDEQYF. CDR3 nucleotide sequence: TGTGCCAGCAGCTTGATGCTAGCGGGGGGGCAAGGCGACGAGCAGTACTTC. The genes are TRBV5-6 and TRBJ2-7; 12 bases line up with TRBD2. Germline lookup yields CDR1 SGHDT and CDR2 YYEEEE. Trimming removed 1 base from V and 5 bases from J; junction bases left unmatched: 10. The CDR3 sequence is 17 residues long.

This chain links TRBV5-4 with TRBJ2-1; D unclear. The CDR3 sequence is 11 residues long. Germline CDR1 reads SGHNT; CDR2 reads YYREEE (reference sequence). Trimming took off 2 bases at V and 3 bases at J, with 0 bases between the two ends. CDR3: CASSFYNEQFF. Written as DNA, the CDR3 is TGTGCCAGCAGCTTCTACAATGAGCAGTTCTTC.

The chain employs TRBV5-1 and TRBJ2-3, with 13 bases lining up with TRBD2. Per the germline V gene, CDR1 is SGHRS and CDR2 is YFSETQ. This CDR3 contains 16 residues. The ends lost 5 bases at V and 2 bases at J; junction bases unmatched: 5. The CDR3 is CASRLAGGLLTDTQYF. The CDR3 nucleotides are TGCGCCAGCAGACTAGCGGGGGGGCTACTCACAGATACGCAGTATTTT.

The chain couples TRBV20-1 to TRBJ1-2; D unresolved. Germline CDR1 is DFQATT and CDR2 is SNEGSKA (reference sequence). The CDR3 loop spans 10 amino acids. The germline V and J ends were trimmed by 6 bases and 6 bases, with 8 bases remaining between them. The CDR3 loop is CSATENGYTF. CDR3 DNA: TGCAGTGCAACGGAAAATGGCTACACCTTC.

J is TRBJ2-3 and V is TRBV18; TRBD2 agrees at 8 bases. Germline trimming cut 3 bases from V and 1 base from J; bases unmatched to any gene: 6. The germline V gene encodes CDR1 KGHSH and CDR2 LQKENI. CDR3 size: 16 residues. CDR3 nucleotides: TGTGCCAGCTCACCCTTAACGGGAGGGGGCACAGATACGCAGTATTTT. This gives the protein CASSPLTGGGTDTQYF.

The rearrangement joins TRBV20-1 to TRBJ2-1; the match to TRBD1 covers 7 bases. J was trimmed by 2 bases and V by 3 bases; bases with no gene match: 4. This CDR3 region has 14 residues. Germline CDR1 DFQATT, CDR2 SNEGSKA (reference sequence). As DNA, the CDR3 is TGCAGTGCTAGTACCGGGACAGCCTACAATGAGCAGTTCTTC. Translated, it gives CSASTGTAYNEQFF.

Of note for this clone: Other nucleotide sequences from this sample produce the same CDR3. CDR3 coding DNA: TGTGCCAGCAGCTTAACACGAGGGACTGAAGCTTTCTTT. Its protein product is CASSLTRGTEAFF. The rearrangement joins TRBV7-3 to TRBJ1-1; D remains unclear. The CDR3 spans 13 residues. Between the trimmed V and J ends, which lost 0 bases and 5 bases, there was a span of 7 bases. Germline V CDR1 and CDR2: SGHTA, FQGTGA.

This sequence joins TRBV4-2 and TRBJ2-1; either TRBD1 or TRBD2 may fit D (7 bases each). Germline V gives CDR1 LGHNA, CDR2 YNFKEQ. Trimming stripped 4 bases from V and 9 bases from J, with 13 bases between. The CDR3 extends over 13 amino acids. CDR3 nucleotide sequence: TGTGCCAGCAGCCCTCAGGGGGGGTTTGAGCAGTTCTTC. Its protein is CASSPQGGFEQFF.

This chain uses TRBV24-1 with TRBJ2-5; no clear D. The CDR3 runs 17 residues. The germline CDR1 and CDR2 sequences are KGHDR and SFDVKD. V was clipped by 4 bases and J by 1 base, with 18 bases between them. The chain's CDR3 is CATSDPDRPLCQETQYF. CDR3 DNA sequence: TGTGCCACCAGTGACCCCGACCGGCCCCTATGCCAAGAGACCCAGTACTTC.

The rearrangement joins TRBV23-1 to TRBJ1-3, with TRBD1 matching 9 bases. TRBV23-1 falls under the ORF class, with uncertain function. The CDR3 covers 19 residues. With V trimmed by 0 bases and J by 0 bases, 9 bases remained unmatched. CDR3 in amino acids: CASSQSGGQGASSGNTIYF. CDR3 coding DNA: TGCGCCAGCAGTCAATCGGGGGGACAGGGCGCAAGCTCTGGAAACACCATATATTTT.

The sample holds a few counts of this clone. The rearrangement uses TRBV19 and TRBJ2-1; 10 nucleotides line up with TRBD2. The germline V gene encodes CDR1 LNHDA and CDR2 SQIVND (reference sequence). The CDR3 loop spans 14 amino acids. J lost 7 bases, V lost 6 bases, and 6 bases had no gene match. CDR3: CASSLAGVRNEQFF. For the CDR3, the DNA is TGTGCCAGTAGCCTAGCGGGAGTTAGGAATGAGCAGTTCTTC.

This clone was found once. The V gene is TRBV5-4, the J gene TRBJ1-1; D is ambiguous. V lost 0 bases, J lost 5 bases, and 8 bases lay in between. CDR3 size: 13 residues. The germline gives CDR1 SGHNT, CDR2 YYREEE (reference sequence). CDR3 loop: CASSLGVGTEAFF. As DNA, the CDR3 is TGTGCCAGCAGCTTGGGGGTGGGGACTGAAGCTTTCTTT.

CDR3: CAISPSGGLNGELFF. DNA for the CDR3: TGTGCCATCAGCCCTAGCGGGGGGCTAAACGGGGAGCTGTTTTTT. V gene TRBV10-3 combines with J gene TRBJ2-2; 11 nucleotides line up with TRBD2. This CDR3 comprises 15 residues. V was clipped by 6 bases and J by 7 bases; unmatched bases: 7. From germline, CDR1 is ENHRY and CDR2 SYGVKD.

The CDR3 loop reads CASSLVFSGKYNEQFF. CDR3 nucleotides: TGTGCCAGCAGCTTAGTGTTTAGCGGCAAGTACAATGAGCAGTTCTTC. The chain recombines TRBV11-3 with TRBJ2-1, with a possible D match to TRBD2 (6 bases). The CDR3 has 16 residues. From germline, CDR1 is SGHNT and CDR2 YENEEA. The ends were cut back, 1 base at V and 4 bases at J, with 14 bases in the middle.

The gene calls are TRBV7-6 and TRBJ2-1; 13 bases agree with TRBD2. The CDR3 covers 16 residues. V gave up 4 bases and J gave up 7 bases; unmatched junction bases: 7. CDR1 SGHVS and CDR2 FNYEAQ come from the germline V gene. The CDR3 DNA sequence: TGTGCCAGCAGCTCACGACTAGCGGGGGGAGGGAATGAGCAGTTCTTC. Protein sequence: CASSSRLAGGGNEQFF.